This TCR beta chain appears in the sequencing data of a study of early T cells in non-severe SARS-CoV-2 infection. In the study overall: With bulk RNA from unsorted whole blood as input, sequencing yielded unpaired chains.

TCRdb processed the 5' RACE reads anew with MiXCR; each CDR3 protein has one entry. The sample records tens of thousands of distinct CDR3 sequences, about 5% being singletons. In this sample, this clonotype turned up many times. The CDR3 spans 15 residues. V was pared by 5 bases and J by 11 bases, with 22 bases between. CDR1 and CDR2 from the germline V gene are SEHNR and FQNEAQ (reference sequence). J is TRBJ1-3 and V is TRBV7-9; D uncertain. This clonotype was sampled from an adult who was a healthcare worker with PCR-confirmed SARS-CoV-2 infection or an uninfected control (not recorded which). What was sequenced was whole blood. The CDR3 nucleotides read TGTGCCAGCAGCCAAGGTGGATCGGAGACTGAGGCCATATATTTT. Protein: CASSQGGSETEAIYF.